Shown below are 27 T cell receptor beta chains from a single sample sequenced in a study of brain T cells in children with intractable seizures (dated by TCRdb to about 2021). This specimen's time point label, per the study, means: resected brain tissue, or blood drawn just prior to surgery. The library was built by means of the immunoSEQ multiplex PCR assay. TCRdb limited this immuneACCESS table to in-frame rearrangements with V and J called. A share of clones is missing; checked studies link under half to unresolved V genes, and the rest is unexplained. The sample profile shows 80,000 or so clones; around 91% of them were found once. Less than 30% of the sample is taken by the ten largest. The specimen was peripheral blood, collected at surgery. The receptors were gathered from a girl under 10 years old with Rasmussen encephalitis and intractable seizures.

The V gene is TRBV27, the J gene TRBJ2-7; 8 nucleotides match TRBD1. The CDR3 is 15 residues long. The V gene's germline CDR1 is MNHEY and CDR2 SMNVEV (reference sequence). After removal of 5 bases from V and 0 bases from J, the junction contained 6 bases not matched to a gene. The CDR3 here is CASSAGTGLSYEQYF. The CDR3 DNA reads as TGTGCCAGCAGTGCTGGGACAGGCCTCTCCTACGAGCAGTACTTC.

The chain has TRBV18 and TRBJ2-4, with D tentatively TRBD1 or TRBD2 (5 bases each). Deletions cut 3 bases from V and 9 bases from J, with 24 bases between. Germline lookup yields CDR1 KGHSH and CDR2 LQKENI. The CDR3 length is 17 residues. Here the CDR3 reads CASSPPSGTNGELIQYF. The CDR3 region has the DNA TGTGCCAGCTCACCGCCCTCCGGGACCAATGGAGAACTCATTCAGTACTTC. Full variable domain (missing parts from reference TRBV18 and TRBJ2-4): NAGVMQNPRHLVRRRGQEARLRCSPMKGHSHVYWYRQLPEEGLKFMVYLQKENIIDESGMPKERFSAEFPKEGPSILRIQQVVRGDSAAYFCASSPPSGTNGELIQYFGAGTRLSVL.

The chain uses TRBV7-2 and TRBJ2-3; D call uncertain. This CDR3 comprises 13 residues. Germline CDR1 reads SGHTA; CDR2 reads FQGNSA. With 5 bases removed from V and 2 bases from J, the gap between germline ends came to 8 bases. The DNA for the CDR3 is TGTGCCAGCAGCCCGTCAATCACAGATACGCAGTATTTT. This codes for CASSPSITDTQYF.

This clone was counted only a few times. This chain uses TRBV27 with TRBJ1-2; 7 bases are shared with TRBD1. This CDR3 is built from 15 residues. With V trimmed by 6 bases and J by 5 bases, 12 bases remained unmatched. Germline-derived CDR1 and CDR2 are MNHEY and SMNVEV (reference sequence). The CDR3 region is CASSYLDRESYGYTF. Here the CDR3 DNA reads TGTGCCAGCAGCTACCTTGACAGGGAATCGTATGGCTACACCTTC.

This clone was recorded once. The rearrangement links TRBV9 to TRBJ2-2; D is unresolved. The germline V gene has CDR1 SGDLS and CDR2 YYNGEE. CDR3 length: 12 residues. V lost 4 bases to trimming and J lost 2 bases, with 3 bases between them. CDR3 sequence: CASSSNTGELFF. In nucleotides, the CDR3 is TGTGCCAGCAGCTCAAACACCGGGGAGCTGTTTTTT.

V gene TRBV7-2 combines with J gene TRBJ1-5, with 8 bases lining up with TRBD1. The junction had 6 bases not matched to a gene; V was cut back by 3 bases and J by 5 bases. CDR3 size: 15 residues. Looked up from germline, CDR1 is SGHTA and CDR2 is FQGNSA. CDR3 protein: CASSLDRDGHQPQHF. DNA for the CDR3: TGTGCCAGCAGCTTGGACAGGGACGGACATCAGCCCCAGCATTTT.

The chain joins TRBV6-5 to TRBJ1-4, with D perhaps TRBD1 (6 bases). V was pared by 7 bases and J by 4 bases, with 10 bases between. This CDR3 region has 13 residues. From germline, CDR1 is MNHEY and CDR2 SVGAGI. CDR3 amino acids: CASNRGLNEKLFF. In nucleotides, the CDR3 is TGTGCCAGCAACCGGGGGCTTAATGAAAAACTGTTTTTT.

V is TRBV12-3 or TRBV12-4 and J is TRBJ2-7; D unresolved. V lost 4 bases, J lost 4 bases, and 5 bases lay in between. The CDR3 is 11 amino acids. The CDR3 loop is CASSSGYEQYF. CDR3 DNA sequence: TGTGCCAGCAGTTCCGGATACGAGCAGTACTTC.

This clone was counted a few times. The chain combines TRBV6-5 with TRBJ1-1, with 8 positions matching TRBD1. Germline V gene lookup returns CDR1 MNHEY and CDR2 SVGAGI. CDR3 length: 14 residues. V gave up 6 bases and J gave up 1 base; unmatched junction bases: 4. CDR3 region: CASSRTGTNTEAFF. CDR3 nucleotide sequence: TGTGCCAGCAGCAGGACAGGGACGAACACTGAAGCTTTCTTT.

CDR3: CASSLGAGELFF. CDR3 nucleotides: TGTGCCAGTAGTCTGGGGGCCGGGGAGCTGTTTTTT. The chain combines TRBV19 with TRBJ2-2; D may match TRBD1 or TRBD2 (5 bases each). The CDR3 length is 12 residues. Germline loops: CDR1 LNHDA, CDR2 SQIVND (reference sequence). Trimming cost V 5 bases and J 6 bases, with 7 bases left between them.

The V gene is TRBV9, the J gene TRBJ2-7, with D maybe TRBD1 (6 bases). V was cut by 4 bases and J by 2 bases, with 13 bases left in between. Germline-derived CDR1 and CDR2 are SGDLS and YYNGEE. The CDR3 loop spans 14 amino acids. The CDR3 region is CASSPWDNPYEQYF. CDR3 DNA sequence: TGTGCCAGCAGCCCCTGGGACAACCCCTACGAGCAGTACTTC.

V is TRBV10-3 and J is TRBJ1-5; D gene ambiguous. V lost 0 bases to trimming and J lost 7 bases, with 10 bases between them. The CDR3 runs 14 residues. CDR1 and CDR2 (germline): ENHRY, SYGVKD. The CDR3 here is CAISESKGGQPQHF. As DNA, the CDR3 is TGTGCCATCAGTGAGTCGAAAGGCGGGCAGCCCCAGCATTTT.

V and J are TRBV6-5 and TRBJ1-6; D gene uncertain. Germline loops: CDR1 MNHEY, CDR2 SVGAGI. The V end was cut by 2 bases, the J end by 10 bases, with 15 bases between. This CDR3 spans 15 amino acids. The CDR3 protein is CASSYDSAVESPLHF. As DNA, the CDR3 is TGTGCCAGCAGTTACGACTCGGCGGTGGAGTCACCCCTCCACTTT.

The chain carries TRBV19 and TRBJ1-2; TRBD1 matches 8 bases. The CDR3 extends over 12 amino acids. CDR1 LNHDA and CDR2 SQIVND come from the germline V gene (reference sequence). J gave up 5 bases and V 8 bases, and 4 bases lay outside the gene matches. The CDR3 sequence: CASSDRGYGYTF. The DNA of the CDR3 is TGTGCCAGTTCCGACAGGGGATATGGCTACACCTTC.

In DNA, the CDR3 is TGTGCCAGCAGCTTATGGGGACCTCAAGAGACCCAGTACTTC. Translating it yields CASSLWGPQETQYF. The chain has TRBV5-6 and TRBJ2-5; D may match TRBD1 or TRBD2 (5 bases each). V was trimmed by 2 bases and J by 2 bases, leaving 10 bases between them. Germline V gene lookup returns CDR1 SGHDT and CDR2 YYEEEE. CDR3 length: 14 residues.

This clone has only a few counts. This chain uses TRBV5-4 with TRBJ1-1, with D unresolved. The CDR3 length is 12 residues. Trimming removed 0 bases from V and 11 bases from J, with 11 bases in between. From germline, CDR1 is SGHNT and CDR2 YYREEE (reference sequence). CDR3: CASSLESSRAFF. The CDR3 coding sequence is TGTGCCAGCAGCTTGGAGAGTTCGCGTGCTTTCTTT.

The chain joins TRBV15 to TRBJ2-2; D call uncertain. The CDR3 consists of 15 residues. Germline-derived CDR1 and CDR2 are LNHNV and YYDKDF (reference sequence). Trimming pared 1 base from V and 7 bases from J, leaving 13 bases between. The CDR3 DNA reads TGTGCCACCAGCAGAGCGACGGACGCTAGCGGGGAGCTGTTTTTT. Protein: CATSRATDASGELFF.

CDR3 nucleotides: TGTGCCAGCAGCAAGGTAACGGGACTACAAGAGACCCAGTACTTC. This sequence encodes CASSKVTGLQETQYF. The chain recombines TRBV21-1 with TRBJ2-5; no check of the table's D call, TRBD2, against the DNA was made. TRBV21-1 represents a pseudogene. This CDR3 has 15 residues.

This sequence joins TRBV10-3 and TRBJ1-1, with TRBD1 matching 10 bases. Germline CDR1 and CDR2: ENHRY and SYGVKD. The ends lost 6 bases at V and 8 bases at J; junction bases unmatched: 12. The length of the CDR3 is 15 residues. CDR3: CAISHAGTGASEAFF. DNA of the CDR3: TGTGCCATCAGCCACGCCGGGACAGGGGCATCAGAAGCTTTCTTT.

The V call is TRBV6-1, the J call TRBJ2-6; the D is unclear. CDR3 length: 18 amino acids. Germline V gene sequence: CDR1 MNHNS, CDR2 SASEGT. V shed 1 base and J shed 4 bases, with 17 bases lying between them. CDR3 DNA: TGTGCCAGCAGTGAAGTTACCGCGTCATCAGGAGGGGCCAACGTCCTGACTTTC. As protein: CASSEVTASSGGANVLTF.

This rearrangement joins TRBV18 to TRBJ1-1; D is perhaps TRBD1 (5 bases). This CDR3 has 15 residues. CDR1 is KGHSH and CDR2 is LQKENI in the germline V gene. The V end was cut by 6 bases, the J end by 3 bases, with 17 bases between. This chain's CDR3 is CASSHYIRGDTEAFF. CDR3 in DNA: TGTGCCAGCTCGCACTACATCCGGGGGGACACTGAAGCTTTCTTT.

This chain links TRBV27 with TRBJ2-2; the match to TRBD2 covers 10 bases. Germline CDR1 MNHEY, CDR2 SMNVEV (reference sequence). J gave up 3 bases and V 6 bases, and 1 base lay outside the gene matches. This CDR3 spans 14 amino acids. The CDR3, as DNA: TGTGCCAGCAGGACTAGCGGGTACACCGGGGAGCTGTTTTTT. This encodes CASRTSGYTGELFF.

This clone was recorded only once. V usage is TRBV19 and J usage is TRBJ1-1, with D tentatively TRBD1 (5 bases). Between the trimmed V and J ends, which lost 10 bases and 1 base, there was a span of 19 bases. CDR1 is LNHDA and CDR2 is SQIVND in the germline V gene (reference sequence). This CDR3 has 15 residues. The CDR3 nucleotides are TGTGCCACATTGGGGCTCCAGGGAGGGAACACTGAAGCTTTCTTT. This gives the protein CATLGLQGGNTEAFF.

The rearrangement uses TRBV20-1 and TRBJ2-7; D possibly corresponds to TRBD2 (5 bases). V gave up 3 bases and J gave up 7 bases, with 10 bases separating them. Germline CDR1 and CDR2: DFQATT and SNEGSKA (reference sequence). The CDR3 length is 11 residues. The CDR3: CSASGGGEQYF. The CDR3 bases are TGCAGTGCTAGTGGTGGCGGGGAGCAGTACTTC.

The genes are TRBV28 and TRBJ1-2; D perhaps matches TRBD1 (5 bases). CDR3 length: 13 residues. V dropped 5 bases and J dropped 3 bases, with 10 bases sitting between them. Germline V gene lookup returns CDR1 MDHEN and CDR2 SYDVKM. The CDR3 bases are TGTGCCAGCAGTCCGGGACGGCACTATGGCTACACCTTC. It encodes CASSPGRHYGYTF.

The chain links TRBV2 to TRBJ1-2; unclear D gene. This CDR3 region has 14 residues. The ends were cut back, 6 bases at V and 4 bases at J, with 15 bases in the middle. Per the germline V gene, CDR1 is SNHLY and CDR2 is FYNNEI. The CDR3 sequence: CASSVDGSRYGYTF. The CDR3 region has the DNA TGTGCCAGCAGCGTGGACGGGTCTCGCTATGGCTACACCTTC.

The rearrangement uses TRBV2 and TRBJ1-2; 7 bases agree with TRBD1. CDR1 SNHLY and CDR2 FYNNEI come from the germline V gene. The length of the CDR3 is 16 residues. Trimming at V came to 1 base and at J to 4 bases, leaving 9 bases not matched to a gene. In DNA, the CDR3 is TGTGCCAGCAGTGAAGTCCTACAGGGGCCACCCTATGGCTACACCTTC. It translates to CASSEVLQGPPYGYTF.